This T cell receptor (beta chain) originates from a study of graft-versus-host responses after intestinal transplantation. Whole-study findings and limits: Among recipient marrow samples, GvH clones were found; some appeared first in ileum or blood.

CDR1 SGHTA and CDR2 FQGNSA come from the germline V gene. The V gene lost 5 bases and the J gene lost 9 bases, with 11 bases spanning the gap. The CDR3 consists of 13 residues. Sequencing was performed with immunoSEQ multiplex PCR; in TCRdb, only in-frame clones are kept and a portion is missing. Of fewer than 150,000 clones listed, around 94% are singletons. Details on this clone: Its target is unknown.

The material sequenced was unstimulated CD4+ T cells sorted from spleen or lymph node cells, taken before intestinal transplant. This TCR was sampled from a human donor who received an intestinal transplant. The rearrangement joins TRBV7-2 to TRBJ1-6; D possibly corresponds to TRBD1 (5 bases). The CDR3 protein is CASSPRTRSPLHF. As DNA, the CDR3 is TGTGCCAGCAGCCCACGGACACGTTCACCCCTCCACTTT.